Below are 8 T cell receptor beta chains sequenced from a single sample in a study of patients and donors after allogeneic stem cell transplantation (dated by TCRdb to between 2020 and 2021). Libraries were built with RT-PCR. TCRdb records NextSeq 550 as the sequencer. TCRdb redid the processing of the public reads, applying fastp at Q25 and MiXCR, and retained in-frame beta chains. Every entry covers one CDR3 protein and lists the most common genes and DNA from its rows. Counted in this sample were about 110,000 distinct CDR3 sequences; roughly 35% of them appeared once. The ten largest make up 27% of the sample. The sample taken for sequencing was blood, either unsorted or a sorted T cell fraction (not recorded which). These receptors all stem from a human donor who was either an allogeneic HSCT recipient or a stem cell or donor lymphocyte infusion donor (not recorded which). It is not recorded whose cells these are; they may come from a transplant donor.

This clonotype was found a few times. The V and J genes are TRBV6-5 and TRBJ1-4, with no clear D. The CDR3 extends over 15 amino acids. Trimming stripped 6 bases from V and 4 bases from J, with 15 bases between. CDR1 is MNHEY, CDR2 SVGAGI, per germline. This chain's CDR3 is CASRESGGHNEKLFF. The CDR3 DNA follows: TGTGCCAGCAGAGAATCTGGCGGGCATAATGAAAAACTGTTTTTT.

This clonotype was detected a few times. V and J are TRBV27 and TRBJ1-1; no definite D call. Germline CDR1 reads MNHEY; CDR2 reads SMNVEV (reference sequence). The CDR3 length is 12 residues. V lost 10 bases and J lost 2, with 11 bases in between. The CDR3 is CATLDKNTEAFF. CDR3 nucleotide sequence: TGTGCCACCCTTGATAAAAACACTGAAGCTTTCTTT.

The CDR3 DNA reads TGCAGTGCTAGCAGAGCCGATATAGGCACAGATACGCAGTATTTT. Its translation: CSASRADIGTDTQYF. This chain joins TRBV20-1 and TRBJ2-3; no reliable D call. The germline V gene encodes CDR1 DFQATT and CDR2 SNEGSKA (reference sequence). Between the trimmed V and J ends, which lost 3 bases and 1 base, there was a span of 14 bases. This CDR3 comprises 15 residues.

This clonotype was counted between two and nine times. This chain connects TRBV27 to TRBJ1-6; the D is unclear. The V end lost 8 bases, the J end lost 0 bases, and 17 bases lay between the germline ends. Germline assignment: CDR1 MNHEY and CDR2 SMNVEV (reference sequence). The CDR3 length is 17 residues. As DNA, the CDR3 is TGTGCCAGCCGACTGGGAGCCTCGAGCTCCTATAATTCACCCCTCCACTTT. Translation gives CASRLGASSSYNSPLHF.

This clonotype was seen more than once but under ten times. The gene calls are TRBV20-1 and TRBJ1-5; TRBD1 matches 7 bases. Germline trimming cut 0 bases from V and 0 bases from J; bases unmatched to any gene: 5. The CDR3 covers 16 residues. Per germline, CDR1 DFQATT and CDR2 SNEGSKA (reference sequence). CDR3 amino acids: CSARDQGGHSNQPQHF. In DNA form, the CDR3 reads TGCAGTGCTAGAGATCAGGGGGGCCATAGCAATCAGCCCCAGCATTTT.

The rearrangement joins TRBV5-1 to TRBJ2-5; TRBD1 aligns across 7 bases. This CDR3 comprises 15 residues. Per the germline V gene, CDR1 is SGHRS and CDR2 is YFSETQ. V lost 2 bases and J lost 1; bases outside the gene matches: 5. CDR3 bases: TGCGCCAGCAGCTTAGGGGGCCCGGGCCAAGAGACCCAGTACTTC. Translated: CASSLGGPGQETQYF.

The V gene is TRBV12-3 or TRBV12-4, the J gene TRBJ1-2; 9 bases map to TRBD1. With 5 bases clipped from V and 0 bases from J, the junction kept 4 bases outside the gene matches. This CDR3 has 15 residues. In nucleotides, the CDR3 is TGTGCCAGCAGTCCAAGACAGGGGGCTAACTATGGCTACACCTTC. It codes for CASSPRQGANYGYTF.

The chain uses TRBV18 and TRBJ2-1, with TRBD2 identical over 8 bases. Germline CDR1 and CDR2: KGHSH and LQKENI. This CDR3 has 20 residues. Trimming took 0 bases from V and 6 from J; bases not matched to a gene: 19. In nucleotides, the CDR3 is TGTGCCAGCTCACCACCGGGACTAGTCCCCCGGGGGAGGTGGATCAATGAGCAGTTCTTC. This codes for CASSPPGLVPRGRWINEQFF.